What follows are 10 T cell receptor beta chains derived from one specimen sequenced in a study of cytomegalovirus exposure and HLA in healthy donors. Using immunoSEQ multiplex PCR, the repertoire was profiled, and TCRdb retains in-frame clones only, with some absent. The data contain tens of thousands of clones, approximately 80% of them singletons. The source material was PBMCs. The receptor source for this set is a man aged 25 to 40 in good health and CMV-seronegative.

The genes are TRBV30 and TRBJ1-4, with D perhaps matching TRBD1 (6 bases). V lost 1 base and J lost 0, with 21 bases in between. CDR1 and CDR2 from the germline V gene are GTSNPN and SVGIG (reference sequence). There are 19 residues in the CDR3. CDR3: CAWSAALYRVRATNEKLFF. The CDR3 DNA sequence: TGTGCCTGGAGTGCTGCACTCTACAGGGTTAGAGCAACTAATGAAAAACTGTTTTTT.

The chain joins TRBV19 to TRBJ1-1, with D unclear. Germline CDR1 LNHDA, CDR2 SQIVND (reference sequence). The V gene lost 2 bases and the J gene lost 11 bases, with 12 bases spanning the gap. The CDR3 contains 12 residues. The CDR3 DNA sequence: TGTGCCAGTAGTATATTTGGGCAGAACGCTTTCTTT. This encodes CASSIFGQNAFF.

The V call is TRBV4-3, the J call TRBJ2-3; D uncertain. This CDR3 has 15 residues. CDR1 is LGHNA and CDR2 is YSLEER in the germline V gene. V was pared by 1 base and J by 0 bases, with 8 bases between. CDR3 DNA: TGCGCCAGCAGCCAAGGATACTCTAGCACAGATACGCAGTATTTT. Encoded protein: CASSQGYSSTDTQYF.

This chain joins TRBV18 and TRBJ2-7, with D perhaps matching TRBD2 (5 bases). The CDR3 loop spans 15 amino acids. Trimming stripped 2 bases from V and 2 bases from J, with 13 bases between. Germline values: CDR1 KGHSH, CDR2 LQKENI. CDR3 DNA sequence: TGTGCCAGCTCACCAGGGGAGTTTACTCCCTACGAGCAGTACGTC. This encodes CASSPGEFTPYEQYV.

The V and J genes are TRBV6-5 and TRBJ1-2, with a possible D match to TRBD1 (5 bases). V lost 3 bases to trimming and J lost 7 bases, with 18 bases between them. CDR1 and CDR2 (germline): MNHEY, SVGAGI. CDR3 length: 15 residues. CDR3 in amino acids: CASSYKTARGGGYTF. For the CDR3, the DNA is TGTGCCAGCAGTTATAAGACAGCGAGGGGAGGTGGCTACACCTTC.

The V gene is TRBV7-2, the J gene TRBJ1-5; 7 bases fit TRBD1. Germline loops: CDR1 SGHTA, CDR2 FQGNSA. With 6 bases clipped from V and 4 bases from J, the junction kept 6 bases outside the gene matches. The CDR3 has 14 amino acids. The CDR3 nucleotides read TGTGCCAGCAGGACCGGACAGGAAAATCAGCCCCAGCATTTT. Protein: CASRTGQENQPQHF.

This clone was found once. The chain is built from TRBV30 and TRBJ2-6; D perhaps matches TRBD1 (6 bases). The CDR3 has 17 residues. Per the germline V gene, CDR1 is GTSNPN and CDR2 is SVGIG (reference sequence). Trimming pared 1 base from V and 1 base from J, leaving 14 bases between. The chain's CDR3 is CAWSAGHRVSGANVLTF. CDR3 coding DNA: TGTGCCTGGAGTGCGGGACACAGGGTATCTGGGGCCAACGTCCTGACTTTC.

The chain couples TRBV2 to TRBJ1-2; 11 bases match TRBD1. The germline V gene encodes CDR1 SNHLY and CDR2 FYNNEI. The J segment lost 5 bases and the V segment lost 5 bases, leaving 13 bases of the junction unmatched. The CDR3 has 17 residues. In nucleotides, the CDR3 is TGTGCCAGCAGTCGATGGACAGGGGGCGGTGCGGGTTATGGCTACACCTTC. Translation: CASSRWTGGGAGYGYTF.

This clone was seen more than once but under ten times. The V call is TRBV7-6, the J call TRBJ2-2; D is ambiguous. This CDR3 has 14 amino acids. Germline CDR1 SGHVS, CDR2 FNYEAQ. V shed 5 bases and J shed 5 bases, with 12 bases lying between them. The DNA of the CDR3 is TGTGCCAGCAGCCCCTCGACCGGGACCGGGGAGCTGTTTTTT. Its translation is CASSPSTGTGELFF.

The rearrangement uses TRBV18 and TRBJ1-4, with 9 bases matching TRBD1. The CDR3 consists of 17 residues. Germline CDR1 KGHSH, CDR2 LQKENI. With V trimmed by 3 bases and J by 6 bases, 11 bases remained unmatched. The CDR3: CASSPSRDRVGDEKLFF. For the CDR3, the DNA is TGTGCCAGCTCACCGTCCCGGGACAGGGTGGGAGATGAAAAACTGTTTTTT.